These 3 T cell receptor beta chains were all obtained from the same sample, sequenced in a study of cytomegalovirus exposure and HLA in healthy donors. The study ran its PCR with 60 Vbeta and 13 Jbeta primers. Sequencing was performed with immunoSEQ multiplex PCR; in TCRdb, only in-frame clones are kept and a portion is missing. The data show around 140,000 clones, with about 84% seen just once and 2% to 3% held by the top ten. The sequenced sample consisted of PBMCs. The origin of the receptors is a woman aged 18 to 35 in good health and CMV-seropositive.

The chain links TRBV2 to TRBJ1-2, with D perhaps TRBD1 (6 bases). In germline, CDR1 is SNHLY, CDR2 FYNNEI. Trimming shortened V by 4 bases and J by 8 bases, and 14 bases separated the two germline ends. The CDR3 is 13 residues long. CDR3 DNA sequence: TGTGCCAGCAGTGCACAGGGAATTGGAGGCTACACCTTC. Translating gives CASSAQGIGGYTF. The variable domain in full, completed from reference TRBV2 and TRBJ1-2, reads EPEVTQTPSHQVTQMGQEVILRCVPISNHLYFYWYRQILGQKVEFLVSFYNNEISEKSEIFDDQFSVERPDGSNFTLKIRSTKLEDSAMYFCASSAQGIGGYTFGSGTRLTVV.

The chain recombines TRBV28 with TRBJ2-3, with D possibly TRBD1 on 6 matching bases. There are 13 residues in the CDR3. Trimming shortened V by 7 bases and J by 5 bases, and 13 bases separated the two germline ends. Germline V CDR1 and CDR2: MDHEN, SYDVKM. The CDR3 sequence: CASISWGRDTQYF. The CDR3 region has the DNA TGTGCCAGCATATCTTGGGGGCGAGATACGCAGTATTTT. The full variable domain, with the rest looked up from reference TRBV28 and TRBJ2-3, is DVKVTQSSRYLVKRTGEKVFLECVQDMDHENMFWYRQDPGLGLRLIYFSYDVKMKEKGDIPEGYSVSREKKERFSLILESASTNQTSMYLCASISWGRDTQYFGPGTRLTVL.

V gene TRBV5-6 combines with J gene TRBJ2-7, with TRBD2 matching 7 bases. CDR3 size: 16 residues. The germline CDR1 and CDR2 sequences are SGHDT and YYEEEE. V lost 3 bases to trimming and J lost 9 bases; unmatched junction nucleotides: 18. The DNA of the CDR3 is TGTGCCAGCAGCTCAAAAAAGAGCTGGGGGGGGTTCCTGCAGTACTTC. Its translation is CASSSKKSWGGFLQYF.